This T cell receptor (beta chain) was obtained from a study of a mutant IDH1 vaccine in newly diagnosed glioma. Study background: Previous treatment comprised radiotherapy, temozolomide, or both, mostly both.

Overall study findings and caveats: Pseudoprogression appears to have had no connection to changes in top peripheral T cell clonotypes. Vaccination induced immune responses in around 93% of patients.

Of note for this clone: What it binds is unknown.

CDR3 length equals 14 residues. Looked up from germline, CDR1 is SGHRS and CDR2 is YFSETQ. Trimming at V came to 4 bases and at J to 1 base, leaving 4 bases not matched to a gene. Sample time point: baseline, week 1 (first vaccination visit). The treatment is: pre-vaccination baseline after standard-of-care therapy. In every donor, the tumor was a new WHO grade 3 or 4 IDH1-mutant, ATRX-lost astrocytoma. Libraries were prepared by immunoSEQ multiplex PCR; TCRdb keeps only in-frame clonotypes and omits some of them. The table lists around 92,000 clones, 80% to 90% of them singletons. The TCR sequence derives from a woman aged 45-65 years with glioma. This rearrangement joins TRBV5-1 to TRBJ2-5; 7 nucleotides line up with TRBD1. The sequencing used PBMCs, collected from a glioma patient treated with radiotherapy, temozolomide or both. CDR3 nucleotides: TGCGCCAGCAGCCCCGGGACAGCCCAAGAGACCCAGTACTTC. It yields the protein CASSPGTAQETQYF.